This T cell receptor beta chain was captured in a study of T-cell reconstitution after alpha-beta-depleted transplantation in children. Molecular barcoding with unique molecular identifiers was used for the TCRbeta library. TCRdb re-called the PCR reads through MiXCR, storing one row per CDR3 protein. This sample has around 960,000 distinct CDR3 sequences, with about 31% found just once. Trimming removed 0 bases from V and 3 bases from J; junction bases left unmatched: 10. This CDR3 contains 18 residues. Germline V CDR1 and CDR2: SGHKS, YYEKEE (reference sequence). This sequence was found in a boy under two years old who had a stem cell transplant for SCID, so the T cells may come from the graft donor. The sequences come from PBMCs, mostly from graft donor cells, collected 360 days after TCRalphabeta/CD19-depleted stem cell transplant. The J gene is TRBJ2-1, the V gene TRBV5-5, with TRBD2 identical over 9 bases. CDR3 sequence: CASSLASGGTWGYNEQFF. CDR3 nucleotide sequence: TGTGCCAGCAGCTTGGCCAGCGGGGGGACCTGGGGCTACAATGAGCAGTTCTTC.